These 18 T cell receptor beta chains came from one sample sequenced in a study of T-cell reconstitution after alpha-beta-depleted transplantation in children. The library targeted TCRbeta and was prepared with unique molecular identifiers. In TCRdb, the PCR reads were re-called with MiXCR into one record per CDR3 protein. This sample yields about 340,000 distinct CDR3 sequences, of which around 10% are seen a single time; more than 2% belongs to the top ten. The material sequenced was PBMCs from the stem cell graft donor, taken from the stem cell graft. The receptors were gathered from a human donor who donated a stem cell graft to a child with acute lymphoblastic leukemia.

This clonotype was detected many times. The chain joins TRBV7-3 to TRBJ2-5, with D unclear. V lost 0 bases to trimming and J lost 4 bases, with 12 bases between them. Looked up from germline, CDR1 is SGHTA and CDR2 is FQGTGA. The CDR3 consists of 15 residues. CDR3 sequence (DNA): TGTGCCAGCAGCTTAACTGGAACAAGAGGAGAGACCCAGTACTTC. Its translation is CASSLTGTRGETQYF.

The genes are TRBV4-1 and TRBJ2-7; no definite D call. The CDR3 runs to 14 residues. Germline V gene lookup returns CDR1 MGHRA and CDR2 YSYEKL. V was trimmed by 0 bases and J by 2 bases, leaving 8 bases between them. This CDR3 reads CASSQEFTPYEQYF. The CDR3 DNA follows: TGCGCCAGCAGCCAAGAATTCACCCCCTACGAGCAGTACTTC.

This clonotype appeared a few times. The chain carries TRBV12-3 or TRBV12-4 and TRBJ2-5; 7 nucleotides agree with TRBD2. CDR3 length: 14 amino acids. V lost 5 bases, J lost 2 bases, and 5 bases stayed unmatched. CDR3 sequence: CASSVRGGQETQYF. DNA for the CDR3: TGTGCCAGCAGTGTCCGGGGAGGGCAAGAGACCCAGTACTTC.

In its sample, this clonotype was seen a few times. CDR3: CSARDTEGADTQYF. CDR3 bases: TGCAGCGCCCGGGACACGGAAGGGGCAGATACGCAGTATTTT. V and J are TRBV29-1 and TRBJ2-3, with D tentatively TRBD1 (6 bases). The CDR3 runs 14 residues. V was pared by 7 bases and J by 4 bases, with 18 bases between. CDR1 SQVTM and CDR2 ANQGSEA come from the germline V gene.

Note on this clonotype: This may stem from a read error, because a much larger clone lies one nucleotide away. The chain uses TRBV6-5 and TRBJ2-7; 8 positions match TRBD1. CDR1 is MNHEY and CDR2 is SVGAGI in the germline V gene. The CDR3 is made up of 12 amino acids. In nucleotides, the CDR3 is TGTACCAGCAGTACAGGGGGCTACGAGCAGTACTTC. It codes for CTSSTGGYEQYF.

This clonotype was seen at least ten times. The chain carries TRBV7-2 and TRBJ2-7, with D unresolved. V was trimmed by 4 bases and J by 4 bases, leaving 5 bases between them. CDR1 is SGHTA, CDR2 FQGNSA, per germline. The CDR3 has 11 residues. CDR3 DNA: TGTGCCAGCAGCTCCCGATACGAGCAGTACTTC. Its protein is CASSSRYEQYF.

Many counts were recorded for this clonotype. This chain joins TRBV20-1 and TRBJ2-5; D ambiguous. From germline, CDR1 is DFQATT and CDR2 SNEGSKA (reference sequence). V lost 3 bases to trimming and J lost 1 base, with 9 bases between them. The CDR3 has 13 residues. The CDR3: CSASYKLQETQYF. CDR3 DNA: TGCAGTGCTAGTTACAAGCTCCAAGAGACCCAGTACTTC.

This clonotype was found many times. V usage is TRBV4-3 and J usage is TRBJ2-1; D is undetermined. Germline CDR1 and CDR2: LGHNA and YSLEER. The CDR3 spans 13 residues. V gave up 0 bases and J gave up 8 bases, with 8 bases separating them. The CDR3 reads CASSQDVSDEQFF. The CDR3 DNA is TGCGCCAGCAGCCAAGATGTCAGTGATGAGCAGTTCTTC.

The V and J genes are TRBV4-3 and TRBJ2-1; 7 bases are shared with TRBD2. The junction had 11 bases not matched to a gene; V was cut back by 2 bases and J by 7 bases. The CDR3 loop spans 16 amino acids. CDR1 LGHNA and CDR2 YSLEER come from the germline V gene. CDR3 in DNA: TGCGCCAGCAGCCAACAAAAGGCGGGAGAGGAGAATGAGCAGTTCTTC. It is translated as CASSQQKAGEENEQFF.

The chain combines TRBV19 with TRBJ1-5; 9 bases are shared with TRBD1. CDR1 is LNHDA and CDR2 is SQIVND in the germline V gene (reference sequence). Unmatched junction bases numbered 7, after V lost 5 bases and J lost 5 bases. The CDR3 extends over 15 amino acids. CDR3 sequence: CASSLNGQGHQPQHF. The CDR3 DNA is TGTGCCAGTAGTTTAAACGGACAGGGGCATCAGCCCCAGCATTTT. The variable domain in full, with the rest retrieved from reference TRBV19 and TRBJ1-5, is DGGITQSPKYLFRKEGQNVTLSCEQNLNHDAMYWYRQDPGQGLRLIYYSQIVNDFQKGDIAEGYSVSREKKESFPLTVTSAQKNPTAFYLCASSLNGQGHQPQHFGDGTRLSIL.

The chain recombines TRBV5-1 with TRBJ2-1; 13 nucleotides agree with TRBD2. Germline CDR1 is SGHRS and CDR2 is YFSETQ. This CDR3 has 17 residues. V lost 3 bases and J lost 2; bases outside the gene matches: 5. CDR3 amino acids: CASSSRTSGSTYNEQFF. The CDR3 DNA is TGCGCCAGCAGCTCCCGGACTAGCGGGAGTACCTACAATGAGCAGTTCTTC.

This clonotype was found many times. The genes are TRBV6-2 or TRBV6-3 and TRBJ2-5, with D perhaps matching TRBD2 (5 bases). The CDR3 is 15 residues long. Per the germline V gene, CDR1 is MNHEY and CDR2 is SVGEGT. Trimming removed 4 bases from V and 2 bases from J, with 14 bases in between. The CDR3 DNA is TGTGCCAGCAGTTGGGAGACTGAGGTTCAAGAGACCCAGTACTTC. This sequence encodes CASSWETEVQETQYF.

This rearrangement joins TRBV11-2 to TRBJ2-1; 7 bases agree with TRBD1. This CDR3 has 16 amino acids. The V gene's germline CDR1 is SGHAT and CDR2 FQNNGV. The ends lost 5 bases at V and 4 bases at J; junction bases unmatched: 11. CDR3 nucleotides: TGTGCCAGCAGCACCACCAGGGGGAAGAGGTACAATGAGCAGTTCTTC. Amino acids: CASSTTRGKRYNEQFF.

J is TRBJ2-5 and V is TRBV5-1, with D tentatively TRBD1 or TRBD2 (5 bases each). Trimming left V 4 bases short and J 1 base short, with 14 bases between. The CDR3 has 15 amino acids. Germline V lookup: CDR1 SGHRS, CDR2 YFSETQ. CDR3 loop: CASSPVGGGQETQYF. In nucleotides, the CDR3 is TGCGCCAGCAGCCCCGTAGGTGGGGGCCAAGAGACCCAGTACTTC.

This clonotype occurred a few times. The chain is built from TRBV27 and TRBJ2-7, with a possible D match to TRBD2 (5 bases). This CDR3 contains 17 residues. The V end was cut by 4 bases, the J end by 4 bases, with 23 bases between. Germline V gene sequence: CDR1 MNHEY, CDR2 SMNVEV (reference sequence). DNA of the CDR3: TGTGCCAGCAGTTCACGGCCCCCTGCGGGCAGTACGTACGAGCAGTACTTC. Protein product: CASSSRPPAGSTYEQYF.

The chain carries TRBV20-1 and TRBJ2-1, with 9 positions matching TRBD2. The CDR3 runs 16 residues. Trimming cost V 2 bases and J 9 bases; bases outside gene matches: 14. Germline values: CDR1 DFQATT, CDR2 SNEGSKA (reference sequence). The CDR3 protein is CSARKIAGDVIGEQFF. CDR3 coding DNA: TGCAGTGCTAGAAAAATAGCGGGAGACGTAATCGGTGAGCAGTTCTTC.

The table lists this clonotype with a few counts. The chain carries TRBV7-2 and TRBJ1-2, with a tentative D call TRBD1 (5 bases). V shed 2 bases and J shed 4 bases, with 20 bases lying between them. Germline V gene sequence: CDR1 SGHTA, CDR2 FQGNSA. The CDR3 has 17 residues. DNA for the CDR3: TGTGCCAGCAGCTTATCTGGGGGAGCAGTTACGCTCTATGGCTACACCTTC. Translated, it gives CASSLSGGAVTLYGYTF.

This clonotype showed up many times. The chain employs TRBV5-1 and TRBJ1-5; possibly TRBD1 for D (6 bases). CDR3 size: 15 residues. Trimming took off 3 bases at V and 6 bases at J, with 16 bases between the two ends. Germline V gene lookup returns CDR1 SGHRS and CDR2 YFSETQ. The CDR3 loop reads CASSSYPGAAQPQHF. CDR3 DNA sequence: TGCGCCAGCAGCTCGTATCCAGGGGCGGCTCAGCCCCAGCATTTT.